The next 9 T cell receptor beta chains were all read from a single sample in a study of response to subunit inactivated influenza vaccine. TCRdb processed the RT-PCR reads anew with MiXCR; each CDR3 protein has one entry. The table has around 650,000 distinct CDR3 sequences, about a sixth seen once. Sequenced material: PBMCs from blood, taken roughly 12 days after vaccination. Receptors were obtained from a man aged 45 to 65 who received an inactivated influenza vaccine.

The chain carries TRBV7-9 and TRBJ2-7, with 8 bases that match TRBD1. The CDR3 is made up of 15 amino acids. Per the germline V gene, CDR1 is SEHNR and CDR2 is FQNEAQ (reference sequence). Losses at the gene ends were 5 bases for V and 3 bases for J; bases not matched to a gene: 9. The CDR3 coding sequence is TGTGCCAGCAGCCAGGACAGGGCACCACTCTACGAGCAGTACTTC. The encoded protein is CASSQDRAPLYEQYF.

This clonotype has ten or more counts. CDR3 coding DNA: TGCGCCAGCAGCTTGGCGTTCCAGCGGGGCTACGAGCAGTACTTC. This codes for CASSLAFQRGYEQYF. The chain is built from TRBV5-1 and TRBJ2-7, with 7 bases aligning to TRBD2. This CDR3 is built from 15 residues. The germline gives CDR1 SGHRS, CDR2 YFSETQ. Trimming removed 0 bases from V and 3 bases from J; junction bases left unmatched: 6.

CDR3 sequence reads: CASTTTGTKNIQYF. The CDR3 coding sequence is TGTGCCAGCACAACGACTGGGACCAAAAACATTCAGTACTTC. This chain links TRBV2 with TRBJ2-4; D remains unclear. Trimming took off 7 bases at V and 2 bases at J, with 12 bases between the two ends. This CDR3 has 14 residues. CDR1 and CDR2 from the germline V gene are SNHLY and FYNNEI.

The sample holds a few counts of this clonotype. The chain has TRBV28 and TRBJ2-7; TRBD2 aligns across 8 bases. This CDR3 contains 15 residues. V lost 4 bases and J lost 3; bases outside the gene matches: 8. Germline CDR1 is MDHEN and CDR2 is SYDVKM. The DNA of the CDR3 is TGTGCCAGCAGTTCCCTGGGAGCGGGGGTCTACGAGCAGTACTTC. Its translation: CASSSLGAGVYEQYF.

The rearrangement joins TRBV14 to TRBJ1-2, with D unresolved. Germline V gives CDR1 SGHDN, CDR2 FVKESK. The CDR3 extends over 13 amino acids. The V end lost 1 base, the J end lost 5 bases, and 8 bases lay between the germline ends. DNA of the CDR3: TGTGCCAGCAGCCAAGCCGGGATATATGGCTACACCTTC. It yields the protein CASSQAGIYGYTF.

This clonotype was seen a handful of times. The chain employs TRBV14 and TRBJ2-1, with 14 bases identical to TRBD2. The CDR3 spans 14 residues. The ends lost 4 bases at V and 13 bases at J; junction bases unmatched: 6. Per germline, CDR1 SGHDN and CDR2 FVKESK. The CDR3 nucleotides read TGTGCCAGCAGCCGCCGACTAGCGGGAGGGGGACAGTTCTTC. Translated: CASSRRLAGGGQFF.

The rearrangement links TRBV27 to TRBJ2-7; 7 positions match TRBD1. The CDR3 totals 14 residues. V lost 2 bases to trimming and J lost 6 bases; unmatched junction nucleotides: 7. Germline loops: CDR1 MNHEY, CDR2 SMNVEV (reference sequence). In DNA, the CDR3 is TGTGCCAGCAGTTTACGAACAGGGGCCCTCGAGCAGTACTTC. This encodes CASSLRTGALEQYF.

This clonotype was observed a handful of times. The J gene is TRBJ2-7, the V gene TRBV7-2; 11 bases map to TRBD2. Trimming cost V 2 bases and J 6 bases; bases outside gene matches: 6. The CDR3 spans 15 residues. CDR1 and CDR2 from the germline V gene are SGHTA and FQGNSA. DNA for the CDR3: TGTGCCAGCAGCTTATCGTCTAGCGGGAGGCTCGAGCAGTACTTC. Translating it yields CASSLSSSGRLEQYF.

The CDR3 spells CSARDPGYTF. In DNA, the CDR3 is TGCAGTGCTAGAGATCCAGGCTACACCTTC. This rearrangement joins TRBV20-1 to TRBJ1-2, with no clear D. V was trimmed by 0 bases and J by 8 bases, leaving 4 bases between them. CDR3 length equals 10 residues. Germline CDR1 DFQATT, CDR2 SNEGSKA (reference sequence).